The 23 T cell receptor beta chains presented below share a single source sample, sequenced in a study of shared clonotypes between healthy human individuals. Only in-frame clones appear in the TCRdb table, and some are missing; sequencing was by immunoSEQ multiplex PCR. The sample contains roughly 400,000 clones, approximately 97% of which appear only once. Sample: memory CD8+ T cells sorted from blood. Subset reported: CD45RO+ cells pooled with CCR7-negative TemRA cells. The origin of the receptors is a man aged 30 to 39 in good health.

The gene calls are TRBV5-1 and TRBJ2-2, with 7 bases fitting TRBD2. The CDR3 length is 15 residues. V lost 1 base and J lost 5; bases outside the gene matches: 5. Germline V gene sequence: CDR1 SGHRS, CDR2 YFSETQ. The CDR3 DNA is TGCGCCAGCAGCTTGATGACTAGCACAACCGGGGAGCTGTTTTTT. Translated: CASSLMTSTTGELFF.

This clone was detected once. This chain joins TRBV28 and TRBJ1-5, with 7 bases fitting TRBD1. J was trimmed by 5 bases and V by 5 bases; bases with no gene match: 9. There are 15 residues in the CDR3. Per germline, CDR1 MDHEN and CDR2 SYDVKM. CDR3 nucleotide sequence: TGTGCCAGCAGTGGATTGACAGGGTCCCATCAGCCCCAGCATTTT. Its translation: CASSGLTGSHQPQHF.

The CDR3 loop reads CASSLHNQPQHF. As DNA, the CDR3 is TGTGCCAGCAGCCTTCACAATCAGCCCCAGCATTTT. The V and J genes are TRBV7-2 and TRBJ1-5; no reliable D call. CDR1 SGHTA and CDR2 FQGNSA come from the germline V gene. The CDR3 has 12 amino acids. With 5 bases removed from V and 3 bases from J, the gap between germline ends came to 5 bases.

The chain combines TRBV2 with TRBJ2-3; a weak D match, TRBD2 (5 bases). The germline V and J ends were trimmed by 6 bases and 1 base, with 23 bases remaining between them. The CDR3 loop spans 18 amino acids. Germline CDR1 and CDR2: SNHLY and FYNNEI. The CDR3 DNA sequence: TGTGCCAGCAGGGCAGACGACTACAATTCCGACGGCACAGATACGCAGTATTTT. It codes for CASRADDYNSDGTDTQYF.

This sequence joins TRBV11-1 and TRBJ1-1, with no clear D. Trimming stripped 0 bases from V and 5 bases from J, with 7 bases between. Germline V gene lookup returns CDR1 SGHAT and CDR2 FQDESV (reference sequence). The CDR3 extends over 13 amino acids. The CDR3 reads CASSLARRTEAFF. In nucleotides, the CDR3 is TGTGCCAGCAGCTTAGCCAGGCGGACTGAAGCTTTCTTT.

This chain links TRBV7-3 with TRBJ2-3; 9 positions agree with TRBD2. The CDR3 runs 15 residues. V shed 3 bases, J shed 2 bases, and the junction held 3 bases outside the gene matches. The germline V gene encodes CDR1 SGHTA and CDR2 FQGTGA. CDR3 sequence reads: CASSFLAGSTDTQYF. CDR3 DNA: TGTGCCAGCAGCTTCCTAGCGGGGTCCACAGATACGCAGTATTTT. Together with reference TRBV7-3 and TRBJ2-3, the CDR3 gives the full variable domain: GAGVSQTPSNKVTEKGKYVELRCDPISGHTALYWYRQSLGQGPEFLIYFQGTGAADDSGLPNDRFFAVRPEGSVSTLKIQRTERGDSAVYLCASSFLAGSTDTQYFGPGTRLTVL.

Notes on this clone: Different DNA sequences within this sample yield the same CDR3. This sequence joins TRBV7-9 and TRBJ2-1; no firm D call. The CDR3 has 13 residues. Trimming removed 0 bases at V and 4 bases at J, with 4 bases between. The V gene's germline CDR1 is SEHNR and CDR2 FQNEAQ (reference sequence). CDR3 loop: CASSLAPYNEQFF. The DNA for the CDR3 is TGTGCCAGCAGCTTAGCACCGTACAATGAGCAGTTCTTC.

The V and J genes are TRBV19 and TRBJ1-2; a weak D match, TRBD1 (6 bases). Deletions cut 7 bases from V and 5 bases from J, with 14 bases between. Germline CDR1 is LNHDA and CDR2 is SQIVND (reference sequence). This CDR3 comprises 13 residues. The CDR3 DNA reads TGTGCCAGTACCATGGGGAGGGGGTATGGCTACACCTTC. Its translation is CASTMGRGYGYTF.

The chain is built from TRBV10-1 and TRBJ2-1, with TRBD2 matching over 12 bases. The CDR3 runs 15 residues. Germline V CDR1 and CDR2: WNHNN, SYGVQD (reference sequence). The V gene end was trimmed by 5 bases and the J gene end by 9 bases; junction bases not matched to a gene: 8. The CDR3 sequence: CASSPSGRARGEQFF. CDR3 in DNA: TGCGCCAGCAGTCCTAGCGGGAGGGCCAGGGGTGAGCAGTTCTTC.

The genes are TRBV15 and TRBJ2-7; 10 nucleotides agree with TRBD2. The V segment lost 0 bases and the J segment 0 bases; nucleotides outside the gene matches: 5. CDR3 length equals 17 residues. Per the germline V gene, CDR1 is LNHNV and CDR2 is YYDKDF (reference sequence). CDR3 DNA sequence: TGTGCCACCAGCAGAGAGTCCTCTAGCGGGAGCTCCTACGAGCAGTACTTC. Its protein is CATSRESSSGSSYEQYF.

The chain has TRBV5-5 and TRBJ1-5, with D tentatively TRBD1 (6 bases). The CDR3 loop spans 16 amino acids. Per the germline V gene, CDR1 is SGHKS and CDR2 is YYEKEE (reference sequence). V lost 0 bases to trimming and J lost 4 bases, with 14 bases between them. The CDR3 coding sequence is TGTGCCAGCAGCTTGGGCGCGGGACAAGGAAATCAGCCCCAGCATTTT. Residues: CASSLGAGQGNQPQHF.

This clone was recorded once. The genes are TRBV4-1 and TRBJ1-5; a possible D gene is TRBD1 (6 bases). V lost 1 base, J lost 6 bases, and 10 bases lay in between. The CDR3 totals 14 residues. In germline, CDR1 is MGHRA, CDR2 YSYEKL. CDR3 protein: CASSQVRGGQPQHF. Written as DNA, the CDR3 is TGCGCCAGCAGCCAAGTCAGGGGTGGTCAGCCCCAGCATTTT.

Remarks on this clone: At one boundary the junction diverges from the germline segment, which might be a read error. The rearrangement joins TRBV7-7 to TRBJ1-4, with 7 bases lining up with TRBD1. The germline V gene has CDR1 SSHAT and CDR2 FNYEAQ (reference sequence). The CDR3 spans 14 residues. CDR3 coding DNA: TGTGCTAGCAGCCGCGACAGGGATAGCGAAAAACTGTTTTTT. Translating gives CASSRDRDSEKLFF.

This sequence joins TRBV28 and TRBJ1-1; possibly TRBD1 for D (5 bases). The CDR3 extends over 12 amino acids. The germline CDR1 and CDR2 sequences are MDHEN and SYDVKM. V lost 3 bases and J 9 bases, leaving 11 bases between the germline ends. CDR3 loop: CASSLSGRQAFF. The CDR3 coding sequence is TGTGCCAGCAGTTTGTCAGGGCGCCAAGCTTTCTTT.

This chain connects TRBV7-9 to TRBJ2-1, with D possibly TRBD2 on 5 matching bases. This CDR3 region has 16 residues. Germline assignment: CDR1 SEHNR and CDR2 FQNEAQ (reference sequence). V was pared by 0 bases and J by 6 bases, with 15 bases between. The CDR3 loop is CASSLARGLLFNEQFF. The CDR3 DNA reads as TGTGCCAGCAGCTTAGCGCGCGGGCTACTATTCAATGAGCAGTTCTTC. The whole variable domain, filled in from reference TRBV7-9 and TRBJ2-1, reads DTGVSQNPRHKITKRGQNVTFRCDPISEHNRLYWYRQTLGQGPEFLTYFQNEAQLEKSRLLSDRFSAERPKGSFSTLEIQRTEQGDSAMYLCASSLARGLLFNEQFFGPGTRLTVL.

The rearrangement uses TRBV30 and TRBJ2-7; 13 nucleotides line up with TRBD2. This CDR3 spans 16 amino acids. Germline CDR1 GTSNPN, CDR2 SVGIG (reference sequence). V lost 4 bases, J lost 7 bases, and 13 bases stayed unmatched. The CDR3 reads CAWTILAGGPKGEQYF. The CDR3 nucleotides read TGTGCCTGGACCATACTAGCGGGAGGGCCGAAGGGTGAGCAGTACTTC.

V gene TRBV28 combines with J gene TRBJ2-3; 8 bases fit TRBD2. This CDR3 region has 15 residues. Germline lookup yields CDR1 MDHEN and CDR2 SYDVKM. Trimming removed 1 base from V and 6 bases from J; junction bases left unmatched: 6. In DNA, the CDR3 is TGTGCCAGCAGTTTATCCGGGACTAGAGCTGATACGCAGTATTTT. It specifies CASSLSGTRADTQYF.

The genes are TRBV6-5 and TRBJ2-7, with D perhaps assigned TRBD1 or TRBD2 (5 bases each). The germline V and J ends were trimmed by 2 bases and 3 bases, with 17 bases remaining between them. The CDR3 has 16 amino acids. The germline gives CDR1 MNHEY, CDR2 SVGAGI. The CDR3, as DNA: TGTGCCAGCAGTTACACCGGGGCCGGGACGGGCTACGAGCAGTACTTC. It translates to CASSYTGAGTGYEQYF.

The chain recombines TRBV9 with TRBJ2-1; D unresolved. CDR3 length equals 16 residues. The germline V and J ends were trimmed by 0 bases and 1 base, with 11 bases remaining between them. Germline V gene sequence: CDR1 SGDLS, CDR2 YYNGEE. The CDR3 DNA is TGTGCCAGCAGCGTAGCGGCCCAGAGTTCCTACAATGAGCAGTTCTTC. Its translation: CASSVAAQSSYNEQFF.

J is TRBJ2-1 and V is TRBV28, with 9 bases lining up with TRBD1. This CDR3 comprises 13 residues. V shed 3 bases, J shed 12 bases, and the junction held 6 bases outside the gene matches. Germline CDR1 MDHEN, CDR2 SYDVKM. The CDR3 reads CASSFLSGQGQFF. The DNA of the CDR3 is TGTGCCAGCAGTTTCCTGTCGGGACAGGGGCAGTTCTTC.

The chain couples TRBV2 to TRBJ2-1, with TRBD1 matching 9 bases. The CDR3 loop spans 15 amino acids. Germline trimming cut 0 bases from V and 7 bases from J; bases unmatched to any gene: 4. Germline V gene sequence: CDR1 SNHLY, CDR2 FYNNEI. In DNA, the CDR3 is TGTGCCAGCAGTGAAGCGGGGGACAGGGATAATGAGCAGTTCTTC. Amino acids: CASSEAGDRDNEQFF. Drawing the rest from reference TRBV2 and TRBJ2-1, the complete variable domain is EPEVTQTPSHQVTQMGQEVILRCVPISNHLYFYWYRQILGQKVEFLVSFYNNEISEKSEIFDDQFSVERPDGSNFTLKIRSTKLEDSAMYFCASSEAGDRDNEQFFGPGTRLTVL.

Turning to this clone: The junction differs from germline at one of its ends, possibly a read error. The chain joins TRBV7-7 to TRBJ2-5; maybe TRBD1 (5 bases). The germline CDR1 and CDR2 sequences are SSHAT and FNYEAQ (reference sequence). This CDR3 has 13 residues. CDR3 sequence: CASSRDSQETQYF. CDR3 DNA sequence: TGTGCTAGCAGCCGCGACAGCCAAGAGACCCAGTACTTC.

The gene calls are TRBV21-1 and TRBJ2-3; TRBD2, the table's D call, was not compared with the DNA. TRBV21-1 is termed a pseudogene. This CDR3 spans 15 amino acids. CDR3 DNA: TGTGCCAGCAGCAAAACTAGCGGGAGCACAGATACGCAGTATTTT. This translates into CASSKTSGSTDTQYF.